The 5 T cell receptor beta chains reported below all come from one sample, sequenced in a study of CD8+ T cells in alopecia areata. Extracted RNA was reverse transcribed into cDNA, the sequencing template. TCRdb keeps only in-frame clones here, not all; method: immunoSEQ multiplex PCR. Here the sample spans about 76,000 clones, around 60% being singletons. Sample treatment: oral pan-JAK inhibitor, 5-10 mg twice daily. Sequencing used CD8+ T cells sorted from blood, obtained at week 24, from a patient treated with tofacitinib. All receptors derive from a human donor with alopecia areata.

This clone was observed a few times. V usage is TRBV5-1 and J usage is TRBJ2-2, with D possibly TRBD1 on 5 matching bases. V was trimmed by 4 bases and J by 2 bases, leaving 15 bases between them. From germline, CDR1 is SGHRS and CDR2 YFSETQ. CDR3 length: 16 residues. The CDR3 DNA follows: TGCGCCAGCAGCCACTGGGGTCGGACAAACACCGGGGAGCTGTTTTTT. It yields the protein CASSHWGRTNTGELFF.

Turning to this clone: Other DNA sequences of this sample code for an identical CDR3. This chain joins TRBV7-3 and TRBJ2-1, with 8 nucleotides matching TRBD2. CDR3 length equals 15 residues. The V gene end was trimmed by 2 bases and the J gene end by 4 bases; junction bases not matched to a gene: 4. CDR1 is SGHTA, CDR2 FQGTGA, per germline. The CDR3 region is CASSLGLAGYNEQFF. CDR3 nucleotide sequence: TGTGCCAGCAGCTTAGGATTAGCGGGGTACAATGAGCAGTTCTTC. Looking up the rest from reference TRBV7-3 and TRBJ2-1 gives the full variable domain: GAGVSQTPSNKVTEKGKYVELRCDPISGHTALYWYRQSLGQGPEFLIYFQGTGAADDSGLPNDRFFAVRPEGSVSTLKIQRTERGDSAVYLCASSLGLAGYNEQFFGPGTRLTVL.

The rearrangement links TRBV5-1 to TRBJ2-7; D assignment may be TRBD1 or TRBD2 (5 bases each). This CDR3 has 14 residues. In germline, CDR1 is SGHRS, CDR2 YFSETQ. Trimming removed 2 bases from V and 4 bases from J, with 13 bases in between. The CDR3 DNA reads as TGCGCCAGCAGCTTTCGGGGCCCCGGGTACGAGCAGTACTTC. The encoded protein is CASSFRGPGYEQYF.

This clone was found once. V usage is TRBV5-1 and J usage is TRBJ2-7; the match to TRBD1 covers 7 bases. After removal of 4 bases from V and 0 bases from J, the junction contained 1 base not matched to a gene. The CDR3 has 13 residues. From germline, CDR1 is SGHRS and CDR2 YFSETQ. CDR3 nucleotide sequence: TGCGCCAGCAGCCCAGGGGGCTCCTACGAGCAGTACTTC. Protein sequence: CASSPGGSYEQYF.

The rearrangement joins TRBV15 to TRBJ2-3, with 11 bases fitting TRBD2. The V segment lost 5 bases and the J segment 13 bases; nucleotides outside the gene matches: 14. The CDR3 is 15 amino acids. Germline V lookup: CDR1 LNHNV, CDR2 YYDKDF (reference sequence). CDR3 region: CATSVRLAGQRREYF. The CDR3 nucleotides are TGTGCCACCAGCGTTAGACTAGCGGGGCAGAGGAGGGAGTATTTT.